What follows are 29 T cell receptor beta chains derived from one specimen sequenced in a study of blood T cell repertoires in COVID-19. The data were produced by immunoSEQ multiplex PCR, yet TCRdb's version contains in-frame clones alone and is incomplete. The sample yields about 240,000 clones, 75% to 85% seen once. Sequenced input: peripheral blood. The origin of the receptors is a woman of 80 years or more with COVID-19, enrolled during active disease.

This sequence joins TRBV10-2 and TRBJ1-1; D call uncertain. The CDR3 length is 13 residues. The germline V gene encodes CDR1 WSHSY and CDR2 SAAADI. The germline V and J ends were trimmed by 3 bases and 4 bases, with 9 bases remaining between them. CDR3 loop: CASSERGGTEAFF. The CDR3 DNA reads TGCGCCAGCAGTGAAAGAGGTGGCACTGAAGCTTTCTTT.

The chain is built from TRBV6-6 and TRBJ2-7; 11 nucleotides align to TRBD2. Germline CDR1 reads MNHNY; CDR2 reads SVGAGI (reference sequence). With V trimmed by 10 bases and J by 4 bases, 12 bases remained unmatched. The CDR3 runs to 15 residues. The CDR3 nucleotides are TGTGCCACCCGGCGGGGTAGCGGGGGGGTGTACGAGCAGTACTTC. The encoded protein is CATRRGSGGVYEQYF.

A few counts support this clone. The V gene is TRBV5-1, the J gene TRBJ1-6, with a tentative D call TRBD1 (6 bases). CDR3 length equals 15 residues. V was pared by 6 bases and J by 6 bases, with 16 bases between. Per germline, CDR1 SGHRS and CDR2 YFSETQ. The CDR3 coding sequence is TGCGCCAGCACCCCGTTAGCAGGGGCTAATTCACCCCTCCACTTT. Protein sequence: CASTPLAGANSPLHF.

V and J are TRBV10-1 and TRBJ1-1, with TRBD1 matching 10 bases. Trimming removed 6 bases from V and 10 bases from J; junction bases left unmatched: 11. The CDR3 spans 14 residues. Germline V gene lookup returns CDR1 WNHNN and CDR2 SYGVQD (reference sequence). CDR3 in DNA: TGCGCCAGCAGCGCCGGGACAGGGGTACTAGGAGCTTTCTTT. This encodes CASSAGTGVLGAFF.

The rearrangement uses TRBV28 and TRBJ1-5, with D unresolved. Germline V gene lookup returns CDR1 MDHEN and CDR2 SYDVKM. With 5 bases removed from V and 8 bases from J, the gap between germline ends came to 16 bases. CDR3 length: 14 residues. The CDR3 DNA is TGTGCCAGCAGTCTCCGGTCCCTCGGAGAGCCCCAGCATTTT. Translated, it gives CASSLRSLGEPQHF.

The rearrangement uses TRBV27 and TRBJ1-1, with TRBD1 identical over 7 bases. This CDR3 region has 13 residues. CDR1 is MNHEY, CDR2 SMNVEV, per germline (reference sequence). Trimming cost V 5 bases and J 6 bases; bases outside gene matches: 6. The CDR3 region has the DNA TGTGCCAGCAGTCCCACAGGGGACGCTGAAGCTTTCTTT. Encoded protein: CASSPTGDAEAFF.

This chain links TRBV18 with TRBJ1-6, with 8 bases lining up with TRBD1. The CDR3 is 13 residues long. Germline lookup yields CDR1 KGHSH and CDR2 LQKENI. Losses at the gene ends were 6 bases for V and 8 bases for J; bases not matched to a gene: 3. The CDR3 protein is CASSQGADSPLHF. CDR3 in DNA: TGTGCCAGCTCTCAGGGGGCCGATTCACCCCTCCACTTT.

Points on this clone: At one end, the junction sequence differs from germline, possibly due to a read error. This chain links TRBV29-1 with TRBJ1-4; D remains ambiguous. Germline loops: CDR1 SQVTM, CDR2 ANQGSEA. The CDR3 loop spans 8 amino acids. CDR3 in amino acids: CSAGEGFF. Here the CDR3 DNA reads TGCAGCGCCGGGGAGGGTTTCTTT. The full variable domain, with the rest looked up from reference TRBV29-1 and TRBJ1-4, is SAVISQKPSRDICQRGTSLTIQCQVDSQVTMMFWYRQQPGQSLTLIATANQGSEATYESGFVIDKFPISRPNLTFSTLTVSNMSPEDSSIYLCSAGEGFFGSGTQLSVL.

The chain is built from TRBV6-6 and TRBJ1-5, with TRBD1 matching over 8 bases. The CDR3 runs 13 residues. CDR1 and CDR2 from the germline V gene are MNHNY and SVGAGI (reference sequence). With 8 bases clipped from V and 4 bases from J, the junction kept 4 bases outside the gene matches. CDR3 in amino acids: CASVNRGNQPQHF. CDR3 coding DNA: TGTGCCAGCGTAAACAGGGGGAATCAGCCCCAGCATTTT.

The V and J genes are TRBV6-2 or TRBV6-3 and TRBJ1-6; D gene unclear. The V gene lost 2 bases and the J gene lost 10 bases, with 15 bases spanning the gap. CDR3 length equals 15 residues. Germline CDR1 is MNHEY and CDR2 is SVGEGT. The CDR3 protein is CASSYDTSAGSPLHF. The CDR3, as DNA: TGTGCCAGCAGTTACGATACTTCGGCGGGGTCACCCCTCCACTTT.

The chain employs TRBV6-5 and TRBJ2-5; weak D call: TRBD2 (5 bases). This CDR3 contains 14 residues. Trimming stripped 7 bases from V and 5 bases from J, with 17 bases between. Germline V lookup: CDR1 MNHEY, CDR2 SVGAGI. In DNA form, the CDR3 reads TGTGCCAGCACATACCCGGCTGGCGGGGAGACCCAGTACTTC. Its protein product is CASTYPAGGETQYF.

The rearrangement uses TRBV28 and TRBJ1-5; D call uncertain. Germline CDR1 and CDR2: MDHEN and SYDVKM. Trimming cost V 8 bases and J 1 base, with 15 bases left between them. The CDR3 totals 15 residues. CDR3 sequence reads: CASVPGDLSNQPQHF. For the CDR3, the DNA is TGTGCCAGCGTCCCGGGAGACCTAAGCAATCAGCCCCAGCATTTT. The whole variable domain, filled in from reference TRBV28 and TRBJ1-5, reads DVKVTQSSRYLVKRTGEKVFLECVQDMDHENMFWYRQDPGLGLRLIYFSYDVKMKEKGDIPEGYSVSREKKERFSLILESASTNQTSMYLCASVPGDLSNQPQHFGDGTRLSIL.

This clone showed up just a few times. J is TRBJ2-1 and V is TRBV11-3; 7 bases map to TRBD2. The junction had 6 bases not matched to a gene; V was cut back by 1 base and J by 3 bases. CDR3 length equals 16 residues. Germline V gene lookup returns CDR1 SGHNT and CDR2 YENEEA. CDR3: CASSLGAGTGYNEQFF. The CDR3 nucleotides read TGTGCCAGCAGCTTAGGAGCGGGAACTGGCTACAATGAGCAGTTCTTC.

This clone was observed a single time. This rearrangement joins TRBV19 to TRBJ2-1; D may be TRBD1 (5 bases). V gave up 7 bases and J gave up 6 bases, with 13 bases separating them. The V gene's germline CDR1 is LNHDA and CDR2 SQIVND (reference sequence). The length of the CDR3 is 13 residues. This CDR3 reads CASKGLLSNEQFF. CDR3 nucleotides: TGTGCCAGTAAGGGGCTGCTGAGCAATGAGCAGTTCTTC. Full variable domain (rest looked up from reference TRBV19 and TRBJ2-1): DGGITQSPKYLFRKEGQNVTLSCEQNLNHDAMYWYRQDPGQGLRLIYYSQIVNDFQKGDIAEGYSVSREKKESFPLTVTSAQKNPTAFYLCASKGLLSNEQFFGPGTRLTVL.

This clone was seen only a few times. The rearrangement joins TRBV28 to TRBJ1-2, with 9 bases that match TRBD1. The CDR3 runs to 14 residues. J was trimmed by 1 base and V by 6 bases; bases with no gene match: 3. Germline CDR1 is MDHEN and CDR2 is SYDVKM. Written as DNA, the CDR3 is TGTGCCAGCAGAGCGACAGGGGGTAACTATGGCTACACCTTC. This translates into CASRATGGNYGYTF.

The chain links TRBV7-9 to TRBJ2-3; 13 bases are a match to TRBD2. Germline assignment: CDR1 SEHNR and CDR2 FQNEAQ (reference sequence). V gave up 5 bases and J gave up 5 bases; unmatched junction bases: 7. CDR3 size: 16 residues. Written as DNA, the CDR3 is TGTGCCAGCAGCCCAGGACTAGCGGGAGTTGGAGATACGCAGTATTTT. Residues: CASSPGLAGVGDTQYF.

About this clone itself: This same CDR3 is encoded by further DNA sequences in the sample. V is TRBV5-1 and J is TRBJ1-1; 11 bases are shared with TRBD1. The CDR3 length is 14 residues. V shed 3 bases, J shed 4 bases, and the junction held 2 bases outside the gene matches. Germline CDR1 SGHRS, CDR2 YFSETQ. CDR3 in DNA: TGCGCCAGCAGCTCGGGGACAGGGGGCACTGAAGCTTTCTTT. This codes for CASSSGTGGTEAFF. Together with reference TRBV5-1 and TRBJ1-1, the CDR3 gives the full variable domain: KAGVTQTPRYLIKTRGQQVTLSCSPISGHRSVSWYQQTPGQGLQFLFEYFSETQRNKGNFPGRFSGRQFSNSRSEMNVSTLELGDSALYLCASSSGTGGTEAFFGQGTRLTVV.

This clone turned up a few times. This same CDR3 is encoded by further DNA sequences in the sample. V gene TRBV29-1 combines with J gene TRBJ1-1; perhaps TRBD1 as D (5 bases). Between the trimmed V and J ends, which lost 6 bases and 6 bases, there was a span of 11 bases. The CDR3 covers 11 residues. In germline, CDR1 is SQVTM, CDR2 ANQGSEA. CDR3 protein: CSVGRGAEAFF. CDR3 nucleotide sequence: TGCAGCGTGGGGCGGGGCGCTGAAGCTTTCTTT.

V gene TRBV4-2 combines with J gene TRBJ2-5, with D possibly being TRBD1 (5 bases). The CDR3 is made up of 19 amino acids. V was pared by 0 bases and J by 2 bases, with 22 bases between. Germline CDR1 is LGHNA and CDR2 is YNFKEQ. CDR3 protein: CASSQDWQGPVFDQETQYF. The CDR3 DNA is TGTGCCAGCAGCCAAGATTGGCAGGGCCCCGTGTTCGATCAAGAGACCCAGTACTTC.

V is TRBV5-1 and J is TRBJ1-2; 7 bases fit TRBD1. Germline CDR1 and CDR2: SGHRS and YFSETQ. The CDR3 has 15 amino acids. J gave up 7 bases and V 0 bases, and 9 bases lay outside the gene matches. CDR3 sequence (DNA): TGCGCCAGCAGCTTGGAAGAAAGGGGGCTTGCTGGCTACACCTTC. It encodes CASSLEERGLAGYTF.

The rearrangement joins TRBV4-3 to TRBJ1-1, with D unclear. Trimming cost V 5 bases and J 0 bases, with 13 bases left between them. The CDR3 loop spans 15 amino acids. Germline CDR1 LGHNA, CDR2 YSLEER. This chain's CDR3 is CASSKSGGLNTEAFF. CDR3 nucleotides: TGCGCCAGCAGCAAAAGCGGAGGGTTGAACACTGAAGCTTTCTTT.

This clone was detected only a few times. The J gene is TRBJ1-4, the V gene TRBV19, with TRBD1 matching 11 bases. J gave up 10 bases and V 5 bases, and 3 bases lay outside the gene matches. The CDR3 is 13 amino acids. CDR1 and CDR2 (germline): LNHDA, SQIVND (reference sequence). For the CDR3, the DNA is TGTGCCAGTAGTGGGACAGGGGGAGGAAAACTGTTTTTT. As protein: CASSGTGGGKLFF. Full variable domain (missing parts from reference TRBV19 and TRBJ1-4): DGGITQSPKYLFRKEGQNVTLSCEQNLNHDAMYWYRQDPGQGLRLIYYSQIVNDFQKGDIAEGYSVSREKKESFPLTVTSAQKNPTAFYLCASSGTGGGKLFFGSGTQLSVL.

This clone was seen only a few times. CDR3 in DNA: TGTGCCAGCTCGTTTGCGGGCCGGGAAAAACTGTTTTTT. Its protein is CASSFAGREKLFF. The chain carries TRBV3-1 (or the pseudogene TRBV3-2) and TRBJ1-4; no clear D gene. V dropped 8 bases and J dropped 8 bases, with 15 bases sitting between them. CDR3 length: 13 amino acids. Germline CDR1 LGHDT, CDR2 YNNKEL (reference sequence).

The rearrangement links TRBV6-5 to TRBJ2-1, with D possibly being TRBD1 (7 bases). V was shortened by 10 bases and J by 2 bases, with 15 bases between the two germline ends. Germline V gene data show CDR1 as MNHEY and CDR2 as SVGAGI. The CDR3 consists of 14 residues. CDR3 sequence: CAISRGATYNEQFF. The DNA of the CDR3 is TGTGCCATCAGCAGGGGGGCGACCTACAATGAGCAGTTCTTC.

The chain couples TRBV7-9 to TRBJ2-5; 7 nucleotides agree with TRBD1. The CDR3 is 14 amino acids. Unmatched junction bases numbered 4, after V lost 5 bases and J lost 1 base. Germline V CDR1 and CDR2: SEHNR, FQNEAQ (reference sequence). Here the CDR3 DNA reads TGTGCCAGCAGCCATAGGACAGGCCAAGAGACCCAGTACTTC. Translating gives CASSHRTGQETQYF.

The chain is built from TRBV30 and TRBJ1-3; D is uncertain. CDR1 is GTSNPN, CDR2 SVGIG, per germline (reference sequence). CDR3 length: 13 residues. V gave up 5 bases and J gave up 0 bases, with 8 bases separating them. CDR3 amino acids: CAWGRSSGNTIYF. In nucleotides, the CDR3 is TGTGCCTGGGGACGGAGCTCTGGAAACACCATATATTTT.

V is TRBV6-4 and J is TRBJ2-1; 11 bases match TRBD2. There are 15 residues in the CDR3. Germline V gene lookup returns CDR1 MRHNA and CDR2 SNTAGT. V lost 5 bases, J lost 7 bases, and 7 bases stayed unmatched. The CDR3 spells CASSLLAGAGNEQFF. CDR3 bases: TGTGCCAGCAGTTTACTAGCGGGAGCGGGAAATGAGCAGTTCTTC.

The chain uses TRBV4-2 and TRBJ2-7; 9 bases are a match to TRBD1. Trimming at V came to 3 bases and at J to 5 bases, leaving 11 bases not matched to a gene. This CDR3 contains 16 residues. The germline gives CDR1 LGHNA, CDR2 YNFKEQ. The CDR3 nucleotides read TGTGCCAGCAGCCAGGTTATCGGACAGGGGTGGGACGAGCAGTACTTC. Translating gives CASSQVIGQGWDEQYF.

This chain joins TRBV7-6 and TRBJ1-1, with D possibly TRBD1 on 6 matching bases. Germline assignment: CDR1 SGHVS and CDR2 FNYEAQ. V gave up 3 bases and J gave up 3 bases, with 8 bases separating them. This CDR3 is 13 amino acids long. The CDR3 nucleotides are TGTGCCAGCAGCTTGCGGGGGCACACTGAAGCTTTCTTT. It encodes CASSLRGHTEAFF.